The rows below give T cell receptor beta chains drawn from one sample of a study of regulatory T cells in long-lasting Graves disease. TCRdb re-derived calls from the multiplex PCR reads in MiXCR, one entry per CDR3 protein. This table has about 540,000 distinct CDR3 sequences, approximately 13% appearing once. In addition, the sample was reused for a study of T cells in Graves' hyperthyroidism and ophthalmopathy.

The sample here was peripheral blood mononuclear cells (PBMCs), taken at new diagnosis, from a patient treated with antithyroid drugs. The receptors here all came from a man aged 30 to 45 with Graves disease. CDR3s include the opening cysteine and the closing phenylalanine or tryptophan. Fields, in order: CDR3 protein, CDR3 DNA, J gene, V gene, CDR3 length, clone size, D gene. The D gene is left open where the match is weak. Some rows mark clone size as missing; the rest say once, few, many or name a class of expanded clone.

CASSMWTSGSSLLLSSYNEQFF | TGTGCCAGTAGTATGTGGACTAGCGGGAGCTCACTCCTTTTAAGCTCCTACAATGAGCAGTTCTTC | TRBJ2-1 | TRBV19 | 22 | few | TRBD2
CASSLGGSYSNQPQHF | TGTGCCAGCAGCTTAGGAGGCAGTTATAGCAATCAGCCCCAGCATTTT | TRBJ1-5 | TRBV7-8 | 16 | many | -
CASSFLGIEGYTF | TGTGCCAGCAGTTTTTTAGGGATAGAGGGCTACACCTTC | TRBJ1-2 | TRBV27 | 13 | many | -
CATRDYPYEQYF | TGTGCCACTCGGGACTACCCCTACGAGCAGTACTTC | TRBJ2-7 | TRBV6-1 | 12 | many | TRBD2
CATSGSQTNEQFF | TGTGCCACCAGCGGTAGCCAGACTAATGAGCAGTTCTTC | TRBJ2-1 | TRBV24-1 | 13 | few | -
CASRREVSYNEQFF | TGCGCCAGCAGGCGGGAGGTATCCTACAATGAGCAGTTCTTC | TRBJ2-1 | TRBV5-1 | 14 | many | TRBD2
CASSLGRRLVSNEQFF | TGTGCCAGCAGCTTAGGTCGGAGACTAGTATCCAATGAGCAGTTCTTC | TRBJ2-1 | TRBV11-3 | 16 | few | -
CASSFASSTDTQYF | TGTGCCAGCAGCTTCGCCTCTAGCACAGATACGCAGTATTTT | TRBJ2-3 | TRBV5-6 | 14 | few | -
CASSLQLVRSGRTYNEQFF | TGTGCCAGCAGCTTACAGCTGGTTCGGAGCGGGCGTACGTACAATGAGCAGTTCTTC | TRBJ2-1 | TRBV7-3 | 19 | - | -
CASSRQGANTGELFF | TGTGCCAGCAGCAGACAGGGGGCGAACACCGGGGAGCTGTTTTTT | TRBJ2-2 | TRBV5-1 | 15 | many | TRBD1
CSATPGGMNTEAFF | TGCAGTGCTACCCCCGGTGGGATGAACACTGAAGCTTTCTTT | TRBJ1-1 | TRBV20-1 | 14 | many | -
CSAGTSGRNEQYF | TGCAGTGCCGGGACTAGCGGGAGGAACGAGCAGTACTTC | TRBJ2-7 | TRBV20-1 | 13 | many | TRBD2
CASSLESLAGYQETQYF | TGTGCCAGCAGCTTAGAGAGCCTAGCGGGATACCAAGAGACCCAGTACTTC | TRBJ2-5 | TRBV7-2 | 17 | many | TRBD2
CSASQASSNQPQHF | TGCAGTGCTAGTCAGGCCTCTAGCAATCAGCCCCAGCATTTT | TRBJ1-5 | TRBV20-1 | 14 | many | -
CASSWTADQETQYF | TGTGCCAGCAGTTGGACAGCGGACCAAGAGACCCAGTACTTC | TRBJ2-5 | TRBV27 | 14 | many | -
CASSVGPFGGTSGANVLTF | TGTGCCAGCAGCGTAGGCCCTTTTGGAGGAACGTCAGGGGCCAACGTCCTGACTTTC | TRBJ2-6 | TRBV9 | 19 | once | -
CASSVGGAGTDTQYF | TGTGCCAGCAGCGTAGGTGGCGCCGGCACAGATACGCAGTATTTT | TRBJ2-3 | TRBV9 | 15 | - | -
CAWSGGEKLFF | TGTGCCTGGAGTGGAGGCGAAAAACTGTTTTTT | TRBJ1-4 | TRBV30 | 11 | many | -
CASSIPPEGNIQYF | TGTGCCAGCAGTATCCCACCCGAGGGGAACATTCAGTACTTC | TRBJ2-4 | TRBV2 | 14 | many | -
CSASSVLLEQYF | TGCAGTGCTAGTTCGGTGCTTCTCGAGCAGTACTTC | TRBJ2-7 | TRBV20-1 | 12 | many | -
CASWGVPSGEQFF | TGTGCCAGCTGGGGAGTTCCCTCGGGAGAGCAGTTCTTC | TRBJ2-1 | TRBV2 | 13 | many | -
CASSFWGRVTHEQFF | TGTGCCAGCAGTTTTTGGGGGAGGGTTACCCATGAGCAGTTCTTC | TRBJ2-1 | TRBV12-3/TRBV12-4 | 15 | many | TRBD2
CSASPQGGEQYF | TGCAGTGCTAGTCCGCAGGGAGGCGAGCAGTACTTC | TRBJ2-7 | TRBV20-1 | 12 | - | -
CASSATAGNTIYF | TGTGCCAGCAGCGCAACAGCTGGAAACACCATATATTTT | TRBJ1-3 | TRBV5-5 | 13 | - | -
CASSVHAAESNEKLFF | TGCGCCAGCAGCGTCCATGCCGCGGAGTCTAATGAAAAACTGTTTTTT | TRBJ1-4 | TRBV5-1 | 16 | many | -
CASSSTPRNDDTEAFF | TGTGCCAGCAGTTCAACTCCTAGAAATGATGACACTGAAGCTTTCTTT | TRBJ1-1 | TRBV12-3/TRBV12-4 | 16 | many | -
CGVEVVQGNYGYTF | TGCGGCGTTGAAGTAGTACAGGGCAACTATGGCTACACCTTC | TRBJ1-2 | TRBV29-1 | 14 | - | -
CAIAWGPGANVLTF | TGCGCCATCGCGTGGGGCCCTGGGGCCAACGTCCTGACTTTC | TRBJ2-6 | TRBV5-1 | 14 | many | -
CATYSGDTQYF | TGCGCCACCTACTCCGGAGATACGCAGTATTTT | TRBJ2-3 | TRBV4-1 | 11 | many | -
CAWSVIRNEQFF | TGTGCCTGGAGTGTAATCCGGAATGAGCAGTTCTTC | TRBJ2-1 | TRBV30 | 12 | many | -
CASSIFEEQYF | TGTGCCAGTAGTATCTTCGAGGAGCAGTACTTC | TRBJ2-7 | TRBV19 | 11 | - | -
CSVEIAVSGIAKNIQYF | TGCAGCGTTGAAATAGCTGTGTCCGGGATAGCCAAAAACATTCAGTACTTC | TRBJ2-4 | TRBV29-1 | 17 | many | -
CASSISETDTQYF | TGTGCCAGCAGTATCTCAGAAACAGATACGCAGTATTTT | TRBJ2-3 | TRBV12-3/TRBV12-4 | 13 | few | -
CASSYSDSYGYTF | TGTGCCAGCAGTTACAGTGACAGCTATGGCTACACCTTC | TRBJ1-2 | TRBV6-5 | 13 | few | -
CASSELRTLGTDTQYF | TGTGCCAGCAGTGAACTTCGGACTTTAGGTACAGATACGCAGTATTTT | TRBJ2-3 | TRBV6-2/TRBV6-3 | 16 | - | -
CASSLEAFNTGELFF | TGCGCCAGCAGCTTGGAGGCGTTTAACACCGGGGAGCTGTTTTTT | TRBJ2-2 | TRBV5-1 | 15 | few | -
CASSPGLADTGELFF | TGTGCCAGCAGTCCGGGACTAGCGGACACCGGGGAGCTGTTTTTT | TRBJ2-2 | TRBV7-2 | 15 | - | TRBD2
CASGLYRGTTDTQYF | TGTGCTAGTGGTTTATACAGGGGGACCACAGATACGCAGTATTTT | TRBJ2-3 | TRBV12-5 | 15 | many | TRBD1
CSSGGQHQETQYF | TGCAGCTCTGGGGGACAGCACCAAGAGACCCAGTACTTC | TRBJ2-5 | TRBV29-1 | 13 | - | TRBD1
CSARDGSHDEQFF | TGCAGTGCTAGAGACGGGAGCCACGATGAGCAGTTCTTC | TRBJ2-1 | TRBV20-1 | 13 | - | -
CSARDPRGTDTQYF | TGCAGTGCTAGAGATCCCAGGGGCACAGATACGCAGTATTTT | TRBJ2-3 | TRBV20-1 | 14 | few | -
CAWKRGRSTDTQYF | TGTGCCTGGAAACGCGGGAGGAGCACAGATACGCAGTATTTT | TRBJ2-3 | TRBV30 | 14 | many | TRBD2
CASKRTGLNQPQHF | TGTGCCAGTAAGAGGACAGGGCTCAATCAGCCCCAGCATTTT | TRBJ1-5 | TRBV19 | 14 | few | TRBD1
CASSPGGPRADTQYF | TGTGCCAGCAGTCCGGGAGGGCCAAGGGCAGATACGCAGTATTTT | TRBJ2-3 | TRBV28 | 15 | many | TRBD2
CASSFSIKGEQYF | TGTGCCAGCAGCTTCTCGATCAAAGGGGAGCAGTACTTC | TRBJ2-7 | TRBV11-3 | 13 | many | -
CASSPRDPVDIQYF | TGTGCCAGCAGCCCCCGGGACCCGGTGGACATTCAGTACTTC | TRBJ2-4 | TRBV3-1 | 14 | - | -
CSGGAGRFGKLFF | TGCAGCGGGGGGGCAGGAAGGTTTGGAAAACTGTTTTTT | TRBJ1-4 | TRBV29-1 | 13 | - | -
CSVAQGFYEQYF | TGCAGCGTTGCCCAGGGCTTCTACGAGCAGTACTTC | TRBJ2-7 | TRBV29-1 | 12 | many | -
CASRPRTSGGYQETQYF | TGTGCCAGCAGGCCCCGGACTAGCGGAGGGTACCAAGAGACCCAGTACTTC | TRBJ2-5 | TRBV11-1 | 17 | many | TRBD2
CASSGGRSDSPLHF | TGCGCCAGCAGTGGGGGTCGGTCCGATTCACCCCTCCACTTT | TRBJ1-6 | TRBV10-1 | 14 | many | -
CASSYDAGELFF | TGTGCCAGCAGTTACGACGCCGGGGAGCTGTTTTTT | TRBJ2-2 | TRBV6-2/TRBV6-3 | 12 | few | -
CASSEDRLGYTF | TGCGCCAGCAGTGAAGATAGGCTCGGCTACACCTTC | TRBJ1-2 | TRBV10-2 | 12 | many | -
CAWRETGGTYEQYF | TGTGCCTGGAGGGAGACAGGGGGAACCTACGAGCAGTACTTC | TRBJ2-7 | TRBV30 | 14 | many | TRBD1